This T cell receptor (beta chain) was found in a study of early T cells in non-severe SARS-CoV-2 infection. TCRdb reanalysed the 5' RACE reads using MiXCR and keeps one entry per CDR3 protein. The sample shows about 80,000 distinct CDR3 sequences, about an eighth of them seen only once. CDR3 length equals 11 residues. The germline V gene encodes CDR1 SGHDN and CDR2 FVKESK. V lost 1 base to trimming and J lost 6 bases, with 3 bases between them. This clonotype was obtained from an adult who was a healthcare worker with PCR-confirmed SARS-CoV-2 infection or an uninfected control (not recorded which). The sequenced material came from whole blood. The chain has TRBV14 and TRBJ1-1; D gene ambiguous. CDR3 amino acids: CASSQASEAFF. In DNA form, the CDR3 reads TGTGCCAGCAGCCAAGCATCTGAAGCTTTCTTT. The whole variable domain, filled in from reference TRBV14 and TRBJ1-1, reads EAGVTQFPSHSVIEKGQTVTLRCDPISGHDNLYWYRRVMGKEIKFLLHFVKESKQDESGMPNNRFLAERTGGTYSTLKVQPAELEDSGVYFCASSQASEAFFGQGTRLTVV.